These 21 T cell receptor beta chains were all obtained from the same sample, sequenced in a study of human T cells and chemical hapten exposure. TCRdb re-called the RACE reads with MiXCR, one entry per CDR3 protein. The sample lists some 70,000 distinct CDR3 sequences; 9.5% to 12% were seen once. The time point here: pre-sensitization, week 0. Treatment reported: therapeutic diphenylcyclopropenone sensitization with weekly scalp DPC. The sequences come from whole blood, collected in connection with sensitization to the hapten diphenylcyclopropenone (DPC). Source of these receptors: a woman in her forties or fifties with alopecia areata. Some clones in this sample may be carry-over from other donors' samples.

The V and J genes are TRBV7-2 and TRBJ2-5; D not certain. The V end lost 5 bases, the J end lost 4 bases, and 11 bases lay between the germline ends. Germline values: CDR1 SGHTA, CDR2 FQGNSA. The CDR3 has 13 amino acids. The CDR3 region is CASSPPKGETQYF. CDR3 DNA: TGTGCCAGCAGCCCCCCCAAAGGAGAGACCCAGTACTTC.

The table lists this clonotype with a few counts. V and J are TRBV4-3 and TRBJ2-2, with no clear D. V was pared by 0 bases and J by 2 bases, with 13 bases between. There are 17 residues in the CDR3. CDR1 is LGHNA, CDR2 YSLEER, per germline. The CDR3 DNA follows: TGCGCCAGCAGCCAAGATTATGGTCCAGCTAACACCGGGGAGCTGTTTTTT. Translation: CASSQDYGPANTGELFF.

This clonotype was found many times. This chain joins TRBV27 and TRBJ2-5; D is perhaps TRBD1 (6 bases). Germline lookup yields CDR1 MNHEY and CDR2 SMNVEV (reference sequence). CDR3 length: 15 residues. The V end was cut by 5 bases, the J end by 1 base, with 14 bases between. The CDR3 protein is CASSHTGSFQETQYF. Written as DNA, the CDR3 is TGTGCCAGCAGTCATACAGGGTCCTTCCAAGAGACCCAGTACTTC.

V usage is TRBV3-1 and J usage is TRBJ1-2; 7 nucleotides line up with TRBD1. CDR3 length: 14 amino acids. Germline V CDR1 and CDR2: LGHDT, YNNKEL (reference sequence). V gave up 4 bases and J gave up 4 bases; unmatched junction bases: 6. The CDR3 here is CASSRDSQAYGYTF. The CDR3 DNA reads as TGTGCCAGCAGCCGGGACAGCCAGGCCTATGGCTACACCTTC.

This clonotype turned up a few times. In nucleotides, the CDR3 is TGTGCCAGCTCACCGACCGGCGGCACAGATACGCAGTATTTT. The encoded protein is CASSPTGGTDTQYF. V gene TRBV18 combines with J gene TRBJ2-3; D is uncertain. This CDR3 has 14 amino acids. V was clipped by 3 bases and J by 1 base, with 8 bases between them. Germline V gene sequence: CDR1 KGHSH, CDR2 LQKENI.

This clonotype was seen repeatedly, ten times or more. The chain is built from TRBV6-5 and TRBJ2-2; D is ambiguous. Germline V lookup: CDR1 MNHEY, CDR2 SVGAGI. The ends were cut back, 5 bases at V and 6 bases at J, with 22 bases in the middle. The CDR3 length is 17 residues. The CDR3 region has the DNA TGTGCCAGCAGTGCTCGTAGCCTGTCGATCGTGGCCGGGGAGCTGTTTTTT. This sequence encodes CASSARSLSIVAGELFF.

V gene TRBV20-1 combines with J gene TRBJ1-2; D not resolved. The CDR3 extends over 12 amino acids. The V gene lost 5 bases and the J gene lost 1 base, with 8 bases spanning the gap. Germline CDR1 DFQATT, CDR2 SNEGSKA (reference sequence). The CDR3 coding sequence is TGCAGTGCTCCCCGGAGTAACTATGGCTACACCTTC. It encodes CSAPRSNYGYTF.

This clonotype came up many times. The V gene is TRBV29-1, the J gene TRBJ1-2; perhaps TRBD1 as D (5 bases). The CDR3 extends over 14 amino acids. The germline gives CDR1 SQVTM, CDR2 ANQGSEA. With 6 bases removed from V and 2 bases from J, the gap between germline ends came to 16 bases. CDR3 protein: CSVPKGAQNYGYTF. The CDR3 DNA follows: TGCAGCGTGCCAAAAGGGGCACAGAACTATGGCTACACCTTC.

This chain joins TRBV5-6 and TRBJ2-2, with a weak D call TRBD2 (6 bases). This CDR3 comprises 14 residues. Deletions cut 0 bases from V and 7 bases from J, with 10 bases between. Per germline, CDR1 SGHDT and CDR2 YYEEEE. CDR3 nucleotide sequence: TGTGCCAGCAGCTTGGGTCTAGCGAACGGGGAGCTGTTTTTT. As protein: CASSLGLANGELFF.

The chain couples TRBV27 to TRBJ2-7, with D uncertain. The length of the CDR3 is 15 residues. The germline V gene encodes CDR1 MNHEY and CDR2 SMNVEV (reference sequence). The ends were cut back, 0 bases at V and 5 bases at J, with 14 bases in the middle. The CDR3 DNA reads TGTGCCAGCAGTTTATCTAGGGTTACTATGGACGAGCAGTACTTC. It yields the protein CASSLSRVTMDEQYF.

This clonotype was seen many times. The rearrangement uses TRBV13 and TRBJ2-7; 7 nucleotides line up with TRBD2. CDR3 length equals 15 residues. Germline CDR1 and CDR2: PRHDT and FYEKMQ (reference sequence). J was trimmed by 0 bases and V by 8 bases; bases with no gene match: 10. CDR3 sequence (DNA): TGTGCCAGCTTAGGAGCGGGAACGAGCTCCTACGAGCAGTACTTC. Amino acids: CASLGAGTSSYEQYF.

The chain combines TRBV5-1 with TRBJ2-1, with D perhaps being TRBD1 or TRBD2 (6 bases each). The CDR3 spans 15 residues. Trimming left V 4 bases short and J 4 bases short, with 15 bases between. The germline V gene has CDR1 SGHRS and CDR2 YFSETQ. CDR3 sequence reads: CASSPTGGSYNEQFF. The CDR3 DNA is TGCGCCAGCAGCCCAACCGGGGGCAGTTACAATGAGCAGTTCTTC.

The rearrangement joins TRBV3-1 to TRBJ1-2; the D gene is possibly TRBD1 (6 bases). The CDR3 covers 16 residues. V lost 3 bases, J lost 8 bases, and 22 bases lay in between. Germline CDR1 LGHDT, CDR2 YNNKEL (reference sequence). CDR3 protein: CASSHVSRGGGRGYTF. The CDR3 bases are TGTGCCAGCAGCCACGTCTCCAGGGGCGGTGGCCGAGGCTACACCTTC.

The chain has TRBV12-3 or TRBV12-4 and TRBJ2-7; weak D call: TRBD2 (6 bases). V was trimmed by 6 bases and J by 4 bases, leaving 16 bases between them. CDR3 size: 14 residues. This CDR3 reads CASSPGGDPYEQYF. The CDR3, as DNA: TGTGCCAGCAGCCCCGGAGGGGACCCTTACGAGCAGTACTTC.

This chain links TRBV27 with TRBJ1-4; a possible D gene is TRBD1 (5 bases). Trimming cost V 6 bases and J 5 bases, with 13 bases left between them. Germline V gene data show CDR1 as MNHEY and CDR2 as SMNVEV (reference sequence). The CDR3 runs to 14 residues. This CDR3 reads CASRSGTANEKLFF. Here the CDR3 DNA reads TGTGCCAGCAGATCCGGGACGGCGAATGAAAAACTGTTTTTT. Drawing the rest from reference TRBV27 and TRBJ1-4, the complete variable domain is EAQVTQNPRYLITVTGKKLTVTCSQNMNHEYMSWYRQDPGLGLRQIYYSMNVEVTDKGDVPEGYKVSRKEKRNFPLILESPSPNQTSLYFCASRSGTANEKLFFGSGTQLSVL.

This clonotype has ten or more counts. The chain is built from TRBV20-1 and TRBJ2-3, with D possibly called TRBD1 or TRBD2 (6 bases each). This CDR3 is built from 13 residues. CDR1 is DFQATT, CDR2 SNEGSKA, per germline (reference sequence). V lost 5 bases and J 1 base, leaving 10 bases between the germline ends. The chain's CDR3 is CSARGRGTDTQYF. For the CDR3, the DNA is TGCAGTGCTCGGGGGCGGGGCACAGATACGCAGTATTTT.

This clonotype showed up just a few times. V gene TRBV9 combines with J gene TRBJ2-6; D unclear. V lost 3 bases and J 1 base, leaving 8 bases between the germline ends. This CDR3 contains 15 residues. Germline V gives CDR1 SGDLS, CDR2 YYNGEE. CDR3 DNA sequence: TGTGCCAGCAGCGCCCGGCCTTCTGGGGCCAACGTCCTGACTTTC. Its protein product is CASSARPSGANVLTF.

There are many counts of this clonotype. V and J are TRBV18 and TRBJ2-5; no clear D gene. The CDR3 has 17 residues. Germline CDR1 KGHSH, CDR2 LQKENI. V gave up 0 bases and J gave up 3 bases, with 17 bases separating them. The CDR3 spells CASSPPTKNTEEETQYF. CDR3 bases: TGTGCCAGCTCACCACCTACTAAAAATACAGAGGAAGAGACCCAGTACTTC.

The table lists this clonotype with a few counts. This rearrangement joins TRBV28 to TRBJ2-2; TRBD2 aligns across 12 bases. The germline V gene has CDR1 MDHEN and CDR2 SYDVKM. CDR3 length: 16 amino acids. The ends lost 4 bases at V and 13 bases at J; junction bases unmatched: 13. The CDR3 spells CASSSLLAGGNQRLFF. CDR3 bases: TGTGCCAGCAGTTCCCTCCTAGCGGGAGGGAACCAACGGCTGTTTTTT.

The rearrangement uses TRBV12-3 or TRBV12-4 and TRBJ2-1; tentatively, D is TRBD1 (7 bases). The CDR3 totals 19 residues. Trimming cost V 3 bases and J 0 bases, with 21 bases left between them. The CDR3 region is CASSFSVRGVGSSYNEQFF. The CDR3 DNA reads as TGTGCCAGCAGTTTTTCGGTCAGGGGGGTCGGTAGCTCCTACAATGAGCAGTTCTTC.

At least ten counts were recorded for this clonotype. CDR3 coding DNA: TGTGCCAGCAGTATTTCCGGGTACGAGCAGTACTTC. Translated, it gives CASSISGYEQYF. The chain combines TRBV12-3 or TRBV12-4 with TRBJ2-7; no clear D. Trimming shortened V by 5 bases and J by 4 bases, and 9 bases separated the two germline ends. This CDR3 comprises 12 residues.